This T cell receptor beta chain was obtained from a study of response to subunit inactivated influenza vaccine. Study results and limitations: Few new T cells, the authors suggested, are recruited by each seasonal influenza vaccination.

Comments on this clonotype: Its antigen is unidentified.

TCRdb processed the RT-PCR reads anew with MiXCR; each CDR3 protein has one entry. The sample records under 950,000 distinct CDR3 sequences, 21% being singletons. This CDR3 contains 14 residues. Trimming took off 7 bases at V and 2 bases at J, with 15 bases between the two ends. This sequence was found in a man aged 45-65 years who received an inactivated influenza vaccine. The chain uses TRBV12-3 or TRBV12-4 and TRBJ2-7; D possibly corresponds to TRBD1 (6 bases). This specimen was PBMCs from blood, taken around 5 days after vaccination. The CDR3 DNA reads as TGTGCCAGCAATACAGGGTACGGAACCTACGAGCAGTACTTC. It translates to CASNTGYGTYEQYF.